Following are 2 T cell receptor beta chains from one sample sequenced in a study of shared clonotypes between healthy human individuals. The repertoire was sequenced with immunoSEQ multiplex PCR; TCRdb's copy has only in-frame clones and lacks some. Of around 1,100,000 clones detected, 70% to 85% appear once; the ten largest clones hold almost 0.9%. Sequenced sample: memory CD4+ T cells from PBMCs. Subset here: CD45RA-negative fraction. Receptors originate from a young man in good health. Some clones in this sample may be carry-over from other donors' samples.

The chain couples TRBV19 to TRBJ2-5, with 15 bases lining up with TRBD2. V dropped 5 bases and J dropped 5; count of bases not matched to a gene: 12. The CDR3 runs to 18 residues. Looked up from germline, CDR1 is LNHDA and CDR2 is SQIVND (reference sequence). In nucleotides, the CDR3 is TGTGCCAGTAGTCCGGGGGGACTAGCGGGAGGTAGCGGGGAGACCCAGTACTTC. This translates into CASSPGGLAGGSGETQYF.

V is TRBV28 and J is TRBJ2-7; weak D call: TRBD1 (6 bases). Trimming left V 2 bases short and J 6 bases short, with 17 bases between. The CDR3 covers 15 residues. CDR1 is MDHEN and CDR2 is SYDVKM in the germline V gene. CDR3 nucleotide sequence: TGTGCCAGCAGTTTACCTACACAGGGCACCGGCGAGCAGTACTTC. This codes for CASSLPTQGTGEQYF.